This is a list of T cell receptor beta chains from one sample in a study of blood T cell repertoires in COVID-19. Measured with immunoSEQ multiplex PCR; TCRdb has only the in-frame clones, and not every one. The table includes hundreds of thousands of clones, 91% detected once. The specimen sequenced was peripheral blood. Receptors were obtained from a woman between 18 and 29 years old who had recovered from COVID-19. The CDR3 runs from the conserved cysteine through the conserved F or W. D genes are given only for firm matches. A row's size may be missing; if present it is once, few, many or a size class.

j_gene	v_gene	len	abundance	d_gene	CDR3aa	CDR3nt
TRBJ1-5	TRBV12-5	19	NA	TRBD1	CASGLSPGTGRYSNQPQHF	TGTGCTAGTGGCCTTAGTCCCGGGACAGGACGGTATAGCAATCAGCCCCAGCATTTT
TRBJ2-1	TRBV7-9	15	NA	TRBD2	CASSLGLAVYNEQFF	TGTGCCAGCAGCTTAGGCCTAGCGGTCTACAATGAGCAGTTCTTC
TRBJ1-2	TRBV6-5	14	NA	NA	CASSYLETGYGYTF	TGTGCCAGCAGTTACCTCGAGACGGGCTATGGCTACACCTTC
TRBJ1-5	TRBV19	16	NA	TRBD1	CASSIATGAGNQPQHF	TGTGCCAGTAGTATAGCTACAGGGGCAGGCAATCAGCCCCAGCATTTT
TRBJ2-4	TRBV7-2	12	NA	NA	CASSTARYIQYF	TGTGCCAGCAGCACCGCTAGGTACATTCAGTACTTC
TRBJ2-4	TRBV5-5	19	NA	NA	CASSLRPKVAAGAGNIQYF	TGTGCCAGCAGCTTGAGACCTAAAGTAGCGGCAGGCGCGGGGAACATTCAGTACTTC
TRBJ2-1	TRBV7-9	14	once	TRBD1	CASSLDRGDNEQFF	TGTGCCAGCAGCTTGGACAGGGGGGACAATGAGCAGTTCTTC
TRBJ1-2	TRBV18	14	NA	TRBD1	CASSPMDRGDGYTF	TGTGCCAGCTCACCAATGGACAGGGGCGATGGCTACACCTTC
TRBJ2-5	TRBV6-2/TRBV6-3	17	NA	TRBD2	CASSHPAVAGMVETQYF	TGTGCCAGCAGTCACCCGGCGGTAGCGGGAATGGTGGAGACCCAGTACTTC
TRBJ2-6	TRBV19	15	NA	NA	CASSPAHSGANVLTF	TGTGCCAGTAGTCCAGCGCACTCTGGGGCCAACGTCCTGACTTTC
TRBJ1-1	TRBV7-9	15	NA	NA	CASSFRGPSGTEAFF	TGTGCCAGCAGCTTCAGGGGACCGTCTGGAACTGAAGCTTTCTTT
TRBJ1-2	TRBV19	13	NA	NA	CASSIMVGEGYTF	TGTGCCAGTAGTATAATGGTGGGCGAGGGCTACACCTTC
TRBJ2-3	TRBV9	17	NA	NA	CASSVNDSPTSTDTQYF	TGTGCCAGCAGCGTAAATGACAGTCCGACTAGCACAGATACGCAGTATTTT
TRBJ2-3	TRBV6-2/TRBV6-3	18	NA	TRBD1	CASSYSPQGLSRLDTQYF	TGTGCCAGCAGTTACTCACCACAGGGGCTATCTCGTTTAGATACGCAGTATTTT
TRBJ1-1	TRBV5-4	13	NA	NA	CASSPVGPAEAFF	TGTGCCAGCAGCCCCGTGGGGCCAGCTGAAGCTTTCTTT
TRBJ2-2	TRBV9	14	NA	NA	CASSLGQNTGELFF	TGTGCCAGCAGCTTGGGACAGAACACCGGGGAGCTGTTTTTT
TRBJ1-4	TRBV27	14	once	NA	CASSWGGVDEKLFF	TGTGCCAGCAGTTGGGGGGGCGTCGATGAAAAACTGTTTTTT
TRBJ2-5	TRBV29-1	14	NA	NA	CSVVGQAPGETQYF	TGCAGCGTTGTAGGGCAGGCCCCGGGGGAGACCCAGTACTTC
TRBJ1-4	TRBV15	16	NA	TRBD1	CATSRDLGQGNEKLFF	TGTGCCACCAGCAGAGACCTTGGACAGGGTAATGAAAAACTGTTTTTT
TRBJ1-5	TRBV15	15	NA	NA	CATGRSRGLYQPQHF	TGTGCCACCGGACGAAGCAGGGGTTTGTATCAGCCCCAGCATTTT
TRBJ1-2	TRBV7-9	13	NA	NA	CASSLVDTYGYTF	TGTGCCAGCAGCTTAGTGGACACCTATGGCTACACCTTC
TRBJ1-3	TRBV3-1/TRBV3-2	15	NA	NA	CASSDQYRDGNTIYF	TGTGCCAGCAGCGACCAATACAGGGATGGAAACACCATATATTTT
TRBJ2-5	TRBV7-9	12	NA	NA	CASSLTGGTQYF	TGTGCCAGCAGCTTAACCGGGGGGACCCAGTACTTC
TRBJ1-3	TRBV27	18	NA	NA	CASSLSRREAGLRNTIYF	TGTGCCAGCAGTTTGTCTAGGAGGGAGGCAGGTTTAAGAAACACCATATATTTT
TRBJ2-1	TRBV24-1	14	NA	NA	CATSDFGRTNEQFF	TGTGCCACCAGTGATTTCGGGCGGACAAATGAGCAGTTCTTC
TRBJ2-5	TRBV7-9	16	NA	NA	CASSLTAQGPQETQYF	TGTGCCAGCAGCTTAACGGCCCAGGGCCCCCAAGAGACCCAGTACTTC
TRBJ2-6	TRBV3-1/TRBV3-2	16	NA	TRBD1	CASSFHRGSGANVLTF	TGTGCCAGCAGCTTTCACAGGGGCTCTGGGGCCAACGTCCTGACTTTC
TRBJ2-5	TRBV7-2	16	NA	TRBD2	CASSLGFERDQETQYF	TGTGCCAGCAGCTTAGGCTTCGAGCGGGATCAAGAGACCCAGTACTTC
TRBJ2-3	TRBV7-2	14	NA	TRBD2	CASRRLAGGDTQYF	TGTGCCAGCAGAAGACTAGCGGGAGGGGATACGCAGTATTTT
TRBJ1-6	TRBV19	14	few	TRBD1	CASSTGQAKWPLHF	TGTGCCAGTAGTACGGGACAGGCTAAATGGCCCCTCCACTTT
TRBJ2-1	TRBV24-1	11	NA	NA	CATSAANEQFF	TGTGCCACCAGTGCCGCGAACGAGCAGTTCTTC
TRBJ2-1	TRBV7-9	14	NA	TRBD2	CATRTSGRTNEQFF	TGTGCCACCAGGACTAGCGGGAGGACTAATGAGCAGTTCTTC
TRBJ2-5	TRBV11-3	14	NA	TRBD1	CASSGQGAQETQYF	TGTGCCAGCAGCGGGCAGGGGGCTCAAGAGACCCAGTACTTC
TRBJ2-2	TRBV2	15	NA	TRBD2	CASAGTSGSTGELFF	TGTGCCAGCGCCGGGACTAGCGGGAGTACTGGGGAGCTGTTTTTT
TRBJ2-1	TRBV9	15	NA	NA	CASTAGGSSYNEQFF	TGTGCCAGCACGGCTGGGGGGAGCTCCTACAATGAGCAGTTCTTC
TRBJ1-6	TRBV18	19	NA	TRBD1	CASSPYRDRGSSYNSPLHF	TGTGCCAGCTCACCTTACCGGGACAGGGGGAGCTCCTATAATTCACCCCTCCACTTT
TRBJ2-1	TRBV24-1	16	NA	TRBD2	CATSDTLAGGPNEQFF	TGTGCCACCAGTGATACACTAGCGGGAGGGCCGAATGAGCAGTTCTTC
TRBJ1-1	TRBV19	15	NA	NA	CASSLPGWANTEAFF	TGTGCCAGTAGTCTCCCGGGGTGGGCGAACACTGAAGCTTTCTTT
TRBJ1-2	TRBV5-1	15	once	TRBD1	CASSLVGTGNYGYTF	TGCGCCAGCAGCTTGGTAGGGACAGGGAACTATGGCTACACCTTC
TRBJ1-2	TRBV3-1/TRBV3-2	15	few	TRBD1	CASSLRGQGNYGYTF	TGTGCCAGCAGCCTCCGCGGACAGGGTAACTATGGCTACACCTTC
TRBJ1-1	TRBV6-5	14	NA	NA	CASRPPIGQTEAFF	TGTGCCAGCAGACCCCCGATCGGACAGACTGAAGCTTTCTTT
TRBJ1-6	TRBV19	14	few	NA	CASSTRDTASSLHF	TGTGCCAGTAGTACACGGGACACGGCCTCATCCCTCCACTTT
TRBJ2-3	TRBV4-1	20	NA	TRBD2	CASSQLGGTSGSYFVYTQYF	TGCGCCAGCAGCCAATTGGGGGGGACTAGCGGGAGTTATTTTGTATATACGCAGTATTTT
TRBJ1-1	TRBV6-5	14	few	NA	CASSYGGEGTEAFF	TGTGCCAGCAGTTACGGGGGCGAGGGCACTGAAGCTTTCTTT
TRBJ1-1	TRBV7-2	14	NA	NA	CASSFPVGRTEAFF	TGTGCCAGCAGCTTTCCAGTGGGGAGGACTGAAGCTTTCTTT
TRBJ1-2	TRBV28	13	NA	TRBD1	CATEDRVEYGYTF	TGTGCCACCGAGGACAGGGTCGAGTATGGCTACACCTTC
TRBJ2-5	TRBV6-5	13	NA	NA	CASRFDSEETQYF	TGTGCCAGCAGATTCGACAGTGAGGAGACCCAGTACTTC
TRBJ1-1	TRBV9	12	NA	NA	CASSSQGTEAFF	TGTGCCAGCAGCTCTCAGGGGACTGAAGCTTTCTTT
TRBJ2-3	TRBV9	13	NA	TRBD2	CASSRRGADTQYF	TGTGCCAGCAGCCGACGGGGGGCAGATACGCAGTATTTT